The clone carrying this TCR beta chain was observed a few times. The antigen remains undetermined. The CDR3 totals 14 residues. In germline, CDR1 is MNHNS, CDR2 SASEGT. V lost 7 bases, J lost 5 bases, and 15 bases lay in between. This entry comes from a study of shared clonotypes between healthy human individuals. Genomic DNA belonging to each subset was distributed in equal measure over several immunoSEQ plates. TCRdb's table, derived via immunoSEQ multiplex PCR, lists solely in-frame clones and lacks some. The table has 800,000 to 1,200,000 clones, approximately 78% seen once. Study results and limitations: Apart from blood, nothing was sampled; tissue repertoires likely differ.

This rearrangement joins TRBV6-1 to TRBJ2-1; D remains unclear. This clonotype originated in a man aged 18 to 30 in good health. Some clones in this sample may be carry-over from other donors' samples. The specimen was memory CD4+ T cells from PBMCs. As to subset: CD45RA-negative fraction. The CDR3 DNA is TGTGCCAGCATCGGCCTGTTCTACGACAATGAGCAGTTCTTC. It encodes CASIGLFYDNEQFF.